One sample yielded the 6 T cell receptor beta chains listed below, sequenced in a study of blood T cell repertoires in COVID-19. TCRdb's copy holds only in-frame clones and misses some; the assay was immunoSEQ multiplex PCR. Of 200,000 or so clones detected, roughly 79% appear once; the ten largest clones hold approximately 6.9%. Sequenced sample: peripheral blood. These receptors all come from a human donor with acute or convalescent COVID-19. The donor label of this sample is uncertain.

The J gene is TRBJ2-1, the V gene TRBV3-1 (or the pseudogene TRBV3-2), with 12 bases that match TRBD2. In germline, CDR1 is LGHDT, CDR2 YNNKEL (reference sequence). This CDR3 comprises 15 residues. J gave up 5 bases and V 6 bases, and 5 bases lay outside the gene matches. The CDR3 protein is CASRILAGGNNEQFF. The CDR3 region has the DNA TGTGCCAGCAGAATACTAGCGGGAGGAAACAATGAGCAGTTCTTC.

The chain joins TRBV28 to TRBJ1-1, with D unresolved. Germline CDR1 is MDHEN and CDR2 is SYDVKM. The CDR3 spans 14 residues. The V gene lost 11 bases and the J gene lost 4 bases, with 20 bases spanning the gap. CDR3 bases: TGTGCCTCCCGAGCGGCGGGGTTGGTCACTGAAGCTTTCTTT. It codes for CASRAAGLVTEAFF.

The chain links TRBV14 to TRBJ2-7, with 7 bases that match TRBD2. Germline V gene lookup returns CDR1 SGHDN and CDR2 FVKESK. With V trimmed by 4 bases and J by 3 bases, 6 bases remained unmatched. The CDR3 runs 14 residues. The CDR3, as DNA: TGTGCCAGCAGCCCGGCTAGCGGATTCTACGAGCAGTACTTC. Encoded protein: CASSPASGFYEQYF. Based on the CDR3 plus reference TRBV14 and TRBJ2-7, the full variable domain is EAGVTQFPSHSVIEKGQTVTLRCDPISGHDNLYWYRRVMGKEIKFLLHFVKESKQDESGMPNNRFLAERTGGTYSTLKVQPAELEDSGVYFCASSPASGFYEQYFGPGTRLTVT.

The V gene is TRBV4-1, the J gene TRBJ2-1; TRBD2 matches at 10 bases. The germline V gene has CDR1 MGHRA and CDR2 YSYEKL. Unmatched junction bases numbered 4, after V lost 2 bases and J lost 3 bases. The CDR3 covers 16 residues. For the CDR3, the DNA is TGCGCCAGCAGCCAAATAGCGGGAGGAAGCTACAATGAGCAGTTCTTC. As protein: CASSQIAGGSYNEQFF.

The V and J genes are TRBV27 and TRBJ2-2; tentatively, D is TRBD2 (6 bases). Trimming took off 4 bases at V and 6 bases at J, with 9 bases between the two ends. Germline CDR1 reads MNHEY; CDR2 reads SMNVEV (reference sequence). This CDR3 spans 13 amino acids. CDR3 in amino acids: CASSSGDPGELFF. CDR3 nucleotide sequence: TGTGCCAGCAGTTCGGGGGACCCCGGGGAGCTGTTTTTT.

The chain links TRBV5-1 to TRBJ2-3; 10 bases are a match to TRBD2. V trimming: 3 bases; J trimming: 4 bases; junction bases outside the gene matches: 2. The CDR3 has 14 amino acids. Germline CDR1 reads SGHRS; CDR2 reads YFSETQ. CDR3 nucleotides: TGCGCCAGCAGCTCTAGCGGGGGTTCAGATACGCAGTATTTT. Its translation: CASSSSGGSDTQYF.